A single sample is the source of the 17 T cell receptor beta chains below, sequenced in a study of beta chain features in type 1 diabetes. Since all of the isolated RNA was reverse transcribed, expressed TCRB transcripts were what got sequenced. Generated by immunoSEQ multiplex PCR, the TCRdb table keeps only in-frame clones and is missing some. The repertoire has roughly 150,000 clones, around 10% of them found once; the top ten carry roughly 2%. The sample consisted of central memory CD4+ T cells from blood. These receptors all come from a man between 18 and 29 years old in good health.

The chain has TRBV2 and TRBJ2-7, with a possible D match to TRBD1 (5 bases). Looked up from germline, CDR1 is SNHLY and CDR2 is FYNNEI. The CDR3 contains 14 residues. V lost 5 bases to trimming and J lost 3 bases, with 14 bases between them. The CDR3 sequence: CASSYRSSHYEQYF. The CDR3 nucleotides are TGTGCCAGCAGTTACAGGAGCTCTCACTACGAGCAGTACTTC.

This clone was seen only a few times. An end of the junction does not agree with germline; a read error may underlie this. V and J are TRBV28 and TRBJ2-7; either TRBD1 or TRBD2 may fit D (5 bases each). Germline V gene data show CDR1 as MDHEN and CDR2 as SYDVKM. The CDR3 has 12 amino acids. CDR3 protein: CASSLQGRLSHF. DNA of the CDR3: TGTGCCAGCAGTTTACAGGGACGGCTTTCTCACTTC.

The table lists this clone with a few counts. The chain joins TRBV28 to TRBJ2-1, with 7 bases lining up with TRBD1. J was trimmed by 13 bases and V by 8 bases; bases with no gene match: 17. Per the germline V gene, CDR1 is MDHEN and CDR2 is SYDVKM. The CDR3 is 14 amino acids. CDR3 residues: CASPPTGRSPEQFF. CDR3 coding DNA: TGTGCCAGCCCGCCGACAGGGCGCTCCCCTGAACAGTTCTTC. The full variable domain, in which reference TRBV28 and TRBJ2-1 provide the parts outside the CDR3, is DVKVTQSSRYLVKRTGEKVFLECVQDMDHENMFWYRQDPGLGLRLIYFSYDVKMKEKGDIPEGYSVSREKKERFSLILESASTNQTSMYLCASPPTGRSPEQFFGPGTRLTVL.

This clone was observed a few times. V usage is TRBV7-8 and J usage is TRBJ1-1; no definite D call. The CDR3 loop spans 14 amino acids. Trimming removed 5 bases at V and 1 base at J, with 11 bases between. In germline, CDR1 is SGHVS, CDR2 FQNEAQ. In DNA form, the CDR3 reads TGTGCCAGCAGCCCACAAAGCCAGAACACTGAAGCTTTCTTT. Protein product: CASSPQSQNTEAFF.

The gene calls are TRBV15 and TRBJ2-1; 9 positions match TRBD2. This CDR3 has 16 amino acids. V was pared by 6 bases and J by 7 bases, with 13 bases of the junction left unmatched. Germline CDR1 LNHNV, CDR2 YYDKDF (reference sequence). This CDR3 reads CATSAVGAGGLNEQFF. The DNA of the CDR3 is TGTGCCACCAGTGCCGTGGGGGCGGGGGGGCTTAATGAGCAGTTCTTC.

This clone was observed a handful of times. Here the CDR3 reads CASGGYQETQYF. The CDR3 DNA reads as TGTGCCAGTGGGGGCTACCAAGAGACCCAGTACTTC. V gene TRBV7-2 combines with J gene TRBJ2-5, with TRBD1 as a possible D gene (6 bases). With 9 bases removed from V and 0 bases from J, the gap between germline ends came to 8 bases. This CDR3 has 12 residues. CDR1 and CDR2 (germline): SGHTA, FQGNSA.

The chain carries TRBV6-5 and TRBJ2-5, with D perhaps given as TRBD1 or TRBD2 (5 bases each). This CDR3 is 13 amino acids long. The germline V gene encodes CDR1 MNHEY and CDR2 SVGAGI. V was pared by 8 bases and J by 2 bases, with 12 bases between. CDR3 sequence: CASRDGSQETQYF. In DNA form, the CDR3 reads TGTGCCAGCCGGGACGGCTCTCAAGAGACCCAGTACTTC.

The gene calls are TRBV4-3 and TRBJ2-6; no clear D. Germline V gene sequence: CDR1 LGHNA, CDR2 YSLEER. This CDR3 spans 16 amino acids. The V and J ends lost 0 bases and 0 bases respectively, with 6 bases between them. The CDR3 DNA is TGCGCCAGCAGCCAAGATATATACTCTGGGGCCAACGTCCTGACTTTC. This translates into CASSQDIYSGANVLTF.

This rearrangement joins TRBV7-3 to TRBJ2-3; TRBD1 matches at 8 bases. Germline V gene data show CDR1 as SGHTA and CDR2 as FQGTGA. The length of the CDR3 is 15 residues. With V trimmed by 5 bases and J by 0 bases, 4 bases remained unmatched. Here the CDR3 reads CASSRDRLSTDTQYF. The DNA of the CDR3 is TGTGCCAGCAGCCGGGACAGGTTAAGCACAGATACGCAGTATTTT.

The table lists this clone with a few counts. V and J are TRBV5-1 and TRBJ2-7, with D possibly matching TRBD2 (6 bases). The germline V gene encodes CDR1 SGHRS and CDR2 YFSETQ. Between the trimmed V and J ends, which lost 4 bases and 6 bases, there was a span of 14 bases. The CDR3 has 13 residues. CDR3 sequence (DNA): TGCGCCAGCAGCCCCGGGACTTCCCGCGAGCAGTACTTC. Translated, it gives CASSPGTSREQYF. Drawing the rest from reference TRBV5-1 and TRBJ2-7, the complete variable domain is KAGVTQTPRYLIKTRGQQVTLSCSPISGHRSVSWYQQTPGQGLQFLFEYFSETQRNKGNFPGRFSGRQFSNSRSEMNVSTLELGDSALYLCASSPGTSREQYFGPGTRLTVT.

Here the CDR3 reads CASSLDGAIYNEQFF. CDR3 DNA sequence: TGCGCCAGCAGCTTGGACGGGGCCATCTACAATGAGCAGTTCTTC. This chain joins TRBV5-1 and TRBJ2-1, with D possibly called TRBD1 or TRBD2 (5 bases each). CDR3 size: 15 residues. Germline V gives CDR1 SGHRS, CDR2 YFSETQ. The V and J ends lost 0 bases and 3 bases respectively, with 10 bases between them.

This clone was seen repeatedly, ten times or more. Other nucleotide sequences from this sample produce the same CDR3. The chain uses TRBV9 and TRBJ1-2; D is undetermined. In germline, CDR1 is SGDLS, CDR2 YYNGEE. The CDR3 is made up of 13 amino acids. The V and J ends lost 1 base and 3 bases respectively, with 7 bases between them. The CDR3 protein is CASSVTGDYGYTF. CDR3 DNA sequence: TGTGCCAGCAGCGTAACGGGTGACTATGGCTACACCTTC.

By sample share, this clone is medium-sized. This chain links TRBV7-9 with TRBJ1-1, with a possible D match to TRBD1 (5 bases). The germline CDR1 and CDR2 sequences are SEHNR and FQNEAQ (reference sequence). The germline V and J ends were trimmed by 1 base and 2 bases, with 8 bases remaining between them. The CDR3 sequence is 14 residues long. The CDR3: CASSLEGRNTEAFF. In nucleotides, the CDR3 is TGTGCCAGCAGCTTAGAGGGGAGAAACACTGAAGCTTTCTTT.

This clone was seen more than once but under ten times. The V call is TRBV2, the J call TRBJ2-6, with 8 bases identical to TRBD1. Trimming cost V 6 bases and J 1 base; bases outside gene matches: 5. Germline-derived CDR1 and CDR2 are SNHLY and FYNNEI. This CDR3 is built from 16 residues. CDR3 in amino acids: CASSSRGQSGANVLTF. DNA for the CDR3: TGTGCCAGCAGCTCCAGGGGGCAATCTGGGGCCAACGTCCTGACTTTC. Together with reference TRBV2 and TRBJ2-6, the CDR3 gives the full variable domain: EPEVTQTPSHQVTQMGQEVILRCVPISNHLYFYWYRQILGQKVEFLVSFYNNEISEKSEIFDDQFSVERPDGSNFTLKIRSTKLEDSAMYFCASSSRGQSGANVLTFGAGSRLTVL.

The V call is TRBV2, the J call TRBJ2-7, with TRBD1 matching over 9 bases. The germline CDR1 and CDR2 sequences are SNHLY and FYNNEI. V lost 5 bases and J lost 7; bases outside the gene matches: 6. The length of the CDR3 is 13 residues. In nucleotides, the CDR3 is TGTGCCAGCAGTTTAGACAGGGGGAAAGAGCAGTACTTC. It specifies CASSLDRGKEQYF.

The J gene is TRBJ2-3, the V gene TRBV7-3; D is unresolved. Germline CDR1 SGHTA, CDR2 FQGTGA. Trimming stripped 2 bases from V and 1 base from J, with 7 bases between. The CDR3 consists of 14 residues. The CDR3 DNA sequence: TGTGCCAGCAGCTTATCGGGCGGCACAGATACGCAGTATTTT. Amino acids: CASSLSGGTDTQYF. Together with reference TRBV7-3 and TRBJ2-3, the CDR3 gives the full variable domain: GAGVSQTPSNKVTEKGKYVELRCDPISGHTALYWYRQSLGQGPEFLIYFQGTGAADDSGLPNDRFFAVRPEGSVSTLKIQRTERGDSAVYLCASSLSGGTDTQYFGPGTRLTVL.

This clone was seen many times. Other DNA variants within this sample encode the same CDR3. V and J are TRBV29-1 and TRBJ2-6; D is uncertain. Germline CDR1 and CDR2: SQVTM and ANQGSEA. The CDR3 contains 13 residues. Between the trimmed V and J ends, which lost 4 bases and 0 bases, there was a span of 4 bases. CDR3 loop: CSVGSSGANVLTF. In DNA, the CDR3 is TGCAGCGTTGGAAGCTCTGGGGCCAACGTCCTGACTTTC.